This T cell receptor beta chain emerged from a study of blood T cell repertoires in COVID-19. CDR1 and CDR2 (germline): MGHRA, YSYEKL. The J segment lost 3 bases and the V segment lost 4 bases, leaving 5 bases of the junction unmatched. This CDR3 has 15 residues. Clones were sequenced by immunoSEQ multiplex PCR, and TCRdb holds only the in-frame ones, with some missing. Among 150,000 to 200,000 clones listed, roughly 78% were seen once. The sequence derives from a woman aged 80 or older with active or convalescent COVID-19. The chain links TRBV4-1 to TRBJ2-3; 9 bases agree with TRBD2. The material sequenced was peripheral blood. DNA of the CDR3: TGCGCCAGCAGCCGTCTTGCGGGGGGGACAGATACGCAGTATTTT. Its translation is CASSRLAGGTDTQYF.